The 3 T cell receptor beta chains listed next were all sequenced from one sample in a study of cytomegalovirus exposure and HLA in healthy donors. PCR employed 60 Vbeta and 13 Jbeta primers. Produced via immunoSEQ multiplex PCR; TCRdb's table is partial and in-frame only. This sample contains 30,000 to 35,000 clones. Sequenced: PBMCs. Receptor source: a woman aged 40 to 50 in good health and CMV-seropositive.

V usage is TRBV30 and J usage is TRBJ2-1; 8 nucleotides align to TRBD1. The CDR3 loop spans 11 amino acids. Germline V gene sequence: CDR1 GTSNPN, CDR2 SVGIG (reference sequence). Germline trimming cut 3 bases from V and 14 bases from J; bases unmatched to any gene: 6. The DNA for the CDR3 is TGTGCCTGGAGCGGACAGGGTTCAGAGTTCTTC. Translated, it gives CAWSGQGSEFF.

The chain recombines TRBV7-9 with TRBJ1-2, with 9 bases fitting TRBD1. V was pared by 5 bases and J by 5 bases, with 6 bases of the junction left unmatched. This CDR3 region has 14 residues. Germline lookup yields CDR1 SEHNR and CDR2 FQNEAQ (reference sequence). The chain's CDR3 is CASSMEQGAYGYTF. The DNA for the CDR3 is TGTGCCAGCAGCATGGAACAGGGGGCTTATGGCTACACCTTC. The whole variable domain, remainder taken from reference TRBV7-9 and TRBJ1-2, is DTGVSQNPRHKITKRGQNVTFRCDPISEHNRLYWYRQTLGQGPEFLTYFQNEAQLEKSRLLSDRFSAERPKGSFSTLEIQRTEQGDSAMYLCASSMEQGAYGYTFGSGTRLTVV.

V and J are TRBV5-1 and TRBJ2-7; TRBD2 might be the D (6 bases). CDR1 SGHRS and CDR2 YFSETQ come from the germline V gene. The CDR3 spans 15 residues. The germline V and J ends were trimmed by 7 bases and 0 bases, with 17 bases remaining between them. The CDR3 nucleotides read TGCGCCAGCCGCGGGACTCGGCACATCTCCTACGAGCAGTACTTC. Amino acid sequence: CASRGTRHISYEQYF.